This T cell receptor beta chain was sequenced for a study of blood T cell repertoires in COVID-19 (dated by TCRdb to 2020 to 2021). Background for the entire study: The collaborator samples originated in the United States, Italy and Spain and spanned the acute and convalescent phases of COVID-19. The material from the prospective study consisted of cDNA or gDNA derived from T cells, B-cell-depleted T cells, or PBMCs. Deeply sampled blood TCRbeta repertoires from subjects exposed to, actively infected with, or recovered from COVID-19 were included in the dataset. The repertoires were released in a freely available public database meant as a resource for research on the immune response to SARS-CoV-2. Samples were obtained from the ongoing ImmuneRACE study (first 160 participants) and from over a thousand subjects provided by 6 global collaborators. The sample metadata nearly always contained a de-identified subject ID, COVID-19 status, age in years and sex. Where HLA class I and class II types were available, the types were taken from metadata supplied by the sample provider, not from assay-based typing. On the study overall, not on this receptor specifically: How much clinical and demographic metadata was included differed by source and by participant, and the metadata was provided uncurated.

Points on this clone: This receptor's antigen is unknown. No much larger clone is present one base from it, and per-base qualities are unavailable.

Whole blood was collected in K2EDTA tubes by collaborating institutions according to the institutions' own protocols. Collaborator samples were shipped for TCRbeta analysis as frozen whole blood, isolated PBMCs, or DNA extracted from either sample type. TCRbeta CDR3 regions were amplified from genomic DNA by means of the immunoSEQ Assay, a bias-controlled multiplex PCR. Concerning the study's data processing: The number of nucleated cells in each sample was estimated by amplification of reference gene primers within the assay. To quantify the absolute abundance of each unique TCRbeta CDR3 rearrangement, sequence reads were collapsed and filtered. For each sample, productive Simpson clonality was calculated as the square root of Simpson's diversity index across productive rearrangements. Held by TCRdb, this immuneACCESS table contains in-frame sequences only and omits some clones. Under half of the omission traces to an unresolved V gene where checked; the cause of the rest is unknown. From that table come the V and J calls and clone size; the DNA was used to work out D and trimming. The sample yields roughly 49,000 clones; roughly 84% were counted once. Approximately 7.1% of the sample is taken by the ten largest.

The sequence came from a man aged 50 or older with active COVID-19. Sequencing was performed on peripheral blood.

The CDR3 loop reads CSVQTRSLTTYEQYF. The base sequence is TGCAGCGTACAGACCCGGTCCCTGACGACCTACGAGCAGTACTTC. The V and J genes are TRBV29-1 and TRBJ2-7; the D gene identity is not certain. Trimming takes 6 bases from V and 2 bases from J, and the germline ends sit 20 bases apart. Via the germline V gene, CDR1 is SQVTM and CDR2 ANQGSEA. Including the terminal cysteine and phenylalanine, the CDR3 comprises 15 residues. The sequence is cut down to CDR3 DNA, 45 bases in frame from base 1.